The 32 T cell receptor beta chains given below trace back to one sample, sequenced in a study of T cells after yellow fever vaccination. A single record per CDR3 protein comes from TCRdb applying MiXCR to the 5' RACE reads. Among 110,000 to 150,000 distinct CDR3 sequences listed, 5% to 8% were seen once. Source: CD4+ T cells sorted from PBMCs, taken 10 days after the yellow fever booster vaccination. The receptors stem from a man aged 30 to 39 who received the YFV17D yellow fever vaccine.

The sample holds many counts of this clonotype. The V and J genes are TRBV7-2 and TRBJ2-3, with 9 bases matching TRBD1. V was pared by 8 bases and J by 1 base, with 7 bases of the junction left unmatched. The CDR3 is made up of 15 amino acids. Germline CDR1 is SGHTA and CDR2 is FQGNSA. As DNA, the CDR3 is TGTGCCAGCCAAACCGGGACAGGGCGCACAGATACGCAGTATTTT. Protein: CASQTGTGRTDTQYF. The entire variable domain, with the rest obtained from reference TRBV7-2 and TRBJ2-3, is as follows: GAGVSQSPSNKVTEKGKDVELRCDPISGHTALYWYRQSLGQGLEFLIYFQGNSAPDKSGLPSDRFSAERTGGSVSTLTIQRTQQEDSAVYLCASQTGTGRTDTQYFGPGTRLTVL.

At least ten counts were recorded for this clonotype. V gene TRBV6-1 combines with J gene TRBJ1-5, with 8 bases that match TRBD1. From germline, CDR1 is MNHNS and CDR2 SASEGT. This CDR3 spans 13 amino acids. V lost 6 bases and J lost 6; bases outside the gene matches: 4. CDR3 sequence reads: CASRDREAQPQHF. CDR3 nucleotides: TGTGCCAGCAGGGACAGGGAGGCTCAGCCCCAGCATTTT.

This clonotype was seen at least ten times. The chain joins TRBV5-1 to TRBJ2-1; D ambiguous. The CDR3 is made up of 13 amino acids. Germline V gene sequence: CDR1 SGHRS, CDR2 YFSETQ. V was clipped by 0 bases and J by 7 bases, with 8 bases between them. The CDR3 DNA follows: TGCGCCAGCAGCTTGGCCATAGGTAATGAGCAGTTCTTC. Protein product: CASSLAIGNEQFF.

This clonotype has more than one count but fewer than ten. This chain joins TRBV7-2 and TRBJ2-7; D is unresolved. The CDR3 is 11 amino acids. Germline CDR1 and CDR2: SGHTA and FQGNSA. V lost 2 bases and J 5 bases, leaving 4 bases between the germline ends. DNA for the CDR3: TGTGCCAGCAGCTTACTCGACGAGCAGTACTTC. Its protein product is CASSLLDEQYF.

Ten or more counts support this clonotype. The rearrangement joins TRBV7-2 to TRBJ2-3; D call uncertain. Germline-derived CDR1 and CDR2 are SGHTA and FQGNSA. This CDR3 spans 15 amino acids. V was shortened by 6 bases and J by 0 bases, with 13 bases between the two germline ends. The CDR3 is CASSMIGLSTDTQYF. For the CDR3, the DNA is TGTGCCAGCAGTATGATAGGGTTGAGCACAGATACGCAGTATTTT.

This clonotype was picked up many times. The J gene is TRBJ2-7, the V gene TRBV5-1; D remains ambiguous. With 0 bases removed from V and 2 bases from J, the gap between germline ends came to 12 bases. The germline gives CDR1 SGHRS, CDR2 YFSETQ. This CDR3 is 15 amino acids long. CDR3 region: CASSLGAGRTYEQYF. The CDR3 bases are TGCGCCAGCAGCTTGGGGGCCGGACGAACCTACGAGCAGTACTTC.

To note about this clonotype: One end of the junction fails to match germline, which may point to a read error. The chain carries TRBV12-3 or TRBV12-4 and TRBJ2-6; a possible D gene is TRBD1 (6 bases). This CDR3 contains 13 residues. CDR3 in amino acids: CATAGAGANILTF. CDR3 nucleotides: TGTGCCACCGCAGGGGCCGGGGCCAACATCCTGACTTTC.

This clonotype has a handful of counts. The chain is built from TRBV29-1 and TRBJ2-3; D remains unclear. V was shortened by 7 bases and J by 2 bases, with 10 bases between the two germline ends. This CDR3 is built from 12 residues. Per the germline V gene, CDR1 is SQVTM and CDR2 is ANQGSEA. Here the CDR3 reads CSAKPPTDTQYF. CDR3 DNA sequence: TGCAGCGCTAAACCACCCACAGATACGCAGTATTTT.

This clonotype was picked up many times. The chain uses TRBV6-1 and TRBJ2-6; TRBD1 is a possible D gene (7 bases). Germline lookup yields CDR1 MNHNS and CDR2 SASEGT. The CDR3 length is 17 residues. Trimming pared 8 bases from V and 3 bases from J, leaving 20 bases between. Here the CDR3 DNA reads TGTGCCAGCGCCAGGGGGGTAGGCGTAAGTGGGGCCAACGTCCTGACTTTC. Translating gives CASARGVGVSGANVLTF.

This clonotype was found many times. J is TRBJ2-2 and V is TRBV5-1; 13 bases agree with TRBD2. The CDR3 sequence is 17 residues long. Germline V lookup: CDR1 SGHRS, CDR2 YFSETQ. V gave up 0 bases and J gave up 8 bases; unmatched junction bases: 7. DNA of the CDR3: TGCGCCAGCAGCTTGGCCCCCGGACTAGCGGGAGTTGGGGAGCTGTTTTTT. Translated: CASSLAPGLAGVGELFF. The full variable domain, with the rest looked up from reference TRBV5-1 and TRBJ2-2, is KAGVTQTPRYLIKTRGQQVTLSCSPISGHRSVSWYQQTPGQGLQFLFEYFSETQRNKGNFPGRFSGRQFSNSRSEMNVSTLELGDSALYLCASSLAPGLAGVGELFFGEGSRLTVL.

The gene calls are TRBV7-9 and TRBJ1-3; D gene uncertain. V was clipped by 7 bases and J by 4 bases, with 8 bases between them. The CDR3 spans 12 residues. CDR1 is SEHNR, CDR2 FQNEAQ, per germline (reference sequence). The CDR3 reads CASNAGGNTIYF. CDR3 sequence (DNA): TGTGCCAGCAACGCGGGGGGAAACACCATATATTTT.

V gene TRBV20-1 combines with J gene TRBJ2-1; D uncertain. This CDR3 is 14 amino acids long. The germline V gene has CDR1 DFQATT and CDR2 SNEGSKA (reference sequence). Trimming pared 4 bases from V and 2 bases from J, leaving 12 bases between. Here the CDR3 reads CSATRVSAYNEQFF. DNA for the CDR3: TGCAGTGCTACCCGGGTCTCTGCCTACAATGAGCAGTTCTTC.

This clonotype was picked up many times. V gene TRBV19 combines with J gene TRBJ1-5; 9 nucleotides line up with TRBD1. Germline V CDR1 and CDR2: LNHDA, SQIVND (reference sequence). V lost 9 bases to trimming and J lost 5 bases; unmatched junction nucleotides: 5. The CDR3 length is 13 residues. The CDR3 loop is CASRDREDQPQHF. The CDR3 nucleotides read TGTGCCAGCCGGGACAGGGAGGATCAGCCCCAGCATTTT.

This clonotype was counted ten times or more. The chain is built from TRBV4-2 and TRBJ2-1; no definite D call. Trimming removed 8 bases at V and 4 bases at J, with 6 bases between. Looked up from germline, CDR1 is LGHNA and CDR2 is YNFKEQ. This CDR3 is built from 11 residues. The CDR3 sequence: CASGSYNEQFF. The CDR3, as DNA: TGTGCCAGCGGATCTTACAATGAGCAGTTCTTC.

This clonotype was observed many times. This chain links TRBV2 with TRBJ1-5; D perhaps matches TRBD1 (5 bases). The germline V gene has CDR1 SNHLY and CDR2 FYNNEI. The germline V and J ends were trimmed by 6 bases and 0 bases, with 12 bases remaining between them. The CDR3 contains 15 residues. CDR3 in amino acids: CASRVRGNSNQPQHF. The CDR3 coding sequence is TGTGCCAGCAGGGTCCGGGGGAATAGCAATCAGCCCCAGCATTTT.

This clonotype was recorded many times. The gene calls are TRBV5-1 and TRBJ2-3, with D unresolved. V lost 5 bases to trimming and J lost 2 bases, with 12 bases between them. The CDR3 is 14 residues long. The V gene's germline CDR1 is SGHRS and CDR2 YFSETQ. CDR3 amino acids: CASSFKDLTDTQYF. The CDR3 nucleotides read TGCGCCAGCAGTTTCAAGGATCTCACAGATACGCAGTATTTT.

This chain links TRBV7-8 with TRBJ2-2; 8 bases fit TRBD1. CDR1 is SGHVS and CDR2 is FQNEAQ in the germline V gene. V was pared by 5 bases and J by 7 bases, with 6 bases of the junction left unmatched. This CDR3 spans 14 amino acids. The CDR3 DNA is TGTGCCAGCAGCCCTGCAGGACAGGGCGGGGAGCTGTTTTTT. Amino acid sequence: CASSPAGQGGELFF.

The table lists this clonotype with many counts. The chain uses TRBV11-3 and TRBJ2-1; the D is unclear. Trimming removed 3 bases from V and 4 bases from J, with 7 bases in between. The CDR3 has 13 amino acids. The germline V gene has CDR1 SGHNT and CDR2 YENEEA. CDR3 region: CASSFQDYNEQFF. CDR3 DNA: TGTGCCAGCAGCTTTCAGGATTACAATGAGCAGTTCTTC.

The chain combines TRBV19 with TRBJ1-2; 7 bases match TRBD1. This CDR3 is 18 amino acids long. Germline CDR1 reads LNHDA; CDR2 reads SQIVND (reference sequence). After removal of 7 bases from V and 4 bases from J, the junction contained 21 bases not matched to a gene. CDR3 nucleotides: TGTGCCAGTAATCAAGCCCTTCCCGGACAGGCCCCCGTCTATGGCTACACCTTC. It yields the protein CASNQALPGQAPVYGYTF.

This clonotype was seen many times. V gene TRBV18 combines with J gene TRBJ2-5, with D unresolved. Per germline, CDR1 KGHSH and CDR2 LQKENI. V lost 0 bases and J lost 4, with 6 bases in between. CDR3 size: 13 residues. Here the CDR3 DNA reads TGTGCCAGCTCACCACCGCTAACAGAGACCCAGTACTTC. Translated: CASSPPLTETQYF.

This clonotype was seen repeatedly, ten times or more. The rearrangement links TRBV6-6 to TRBJ2-5, with 8 nucleotides matching TRBD2. The length of the CDR3 is 15 residues. Germline lookup yields CDR1 MNHNY and CDR2 SVGAGI (reference sequence). Trimming cost V 10 bases and J 4 bases; bases outside gene matches: 14. CDR3 DNA: TGTGCCACCGGCTTGGGCGGGAGGAAGGGAGAGACCCAGTACTTC. Protein: CATGLGGRKGETQYF.

Ten or more counts support this clonotype. The V call is TRBV6-5, the J call TRBJ2-7; D gene uncertain. CDR3 length equals 12 residues. Looked up from germline, CDR1 is MNHEY and CDR2 is SVGAGI. Trimming took off 0 bases at V and 7 bases at J, with 7 bases between the two ends. The CDR3 bases are TGTGCCAGCAGTTACTCCGGACGGGAGCAGTACTTC. It is translated as CASSYSGREQYF.

This clonotype appeared a few times. The chain couples TRBV19 to TRBJ2-7; D is possibly TRBD2 (6 bases). The CDR3 spans 14 residues. Trimming removed 3 bases at V and 0 bases at J, with 9 bases between. CDR1 LNHDA and CDR2 SQIVND come from the germline V gene (reference sequence). CDR3 sequence (DNA): TGTGCCAGTAGTATGGGGAGGAGCTCCTACGAGCAGTACTTC. Translation: CASSMGRSSYEQYF.

This clonotype was detected ten times or more. The V gene is TRBV5-1, the J gene TRBJ2-1; TRBD2 matches 8 bases. Germline CDR1 reads SGHRS; CDR2 reads YFSETQ. Trimming took 0 bases from V and 9 from J; bases not matched to a gene: 5. The CDR3 length is 14 residues. CDR3 sequence (DNA): TGCGCCAGCAGCTTGGGGACTAGCTCGGGTGAGCAGTTCTTC. Protein: CASSLGTSSGEQFF.

This clonotype has at least ten counts. The chain joins TRBV12-3 or TRBV12-4 to TRBJ1-4; 12 nucleotides match TRBD1. The CDR3 totals 17 residues. Trimming cost V 1 base and J 10 bases; bases outside gene matches: 10. This chain's CDR3 is CASSLGGTGGALGKLFF. The CDR3 nucleotides are TGTGCCAGCAGTTTAGGGGGGACAGGGGGCGCGTTAGGAAAACTGTTTTTT.

This clonotype was detected many times. The chain carries TRBV20-1 and TRBJ2-7, with 7 positions matching TRBD1. This CDR3 contains 13 residues. Unmatched junction bases numbered 9, after V lost 6 bases and J lost 4 bases. Germline values: CDR1 DFQATT, CDR2 SNEGSKA (reference sequence). The CDR3 DNA reads TGCAGTGCCCCCCGGGACAGAGAATACGAGCAGTACTTC. Translated: CSAPRDREYEQYF.

This clonotype was seen many times. The chain couples TRBV5-1 to TRBJ2-5, with 9 nucleotides matching TRBD1. Germline-derived CDR1 and CDR2 are SGHRS and YFSETQ. The J segment lost 0 bases and the V segment lost 7 bases, leaving 7 bases of the junction unmatched. The CDR3 contains 15 residues. CDR3 bases: TGCGCCAGCGGTGCTGGGACAGGGAACCAAGAGACCCAGTACTTC. It is translated as CASGAGTGNQETQYF.

This clonotype appeared a few times. The chain joins TRBV10-1 to TRBJ2-7, with D perhaps TRBD2 (6 bases). CDR1 is WNHNN, CDR2 SYGVQD, per germline (reference sequence). This CDR3 region has 14 residues. V was pared by 10 bases and J by 1 base, with 17 bases between. The CDR3: CAIPRSGESYEQYF. The CDR3 DNA reads as TGCGCCATCCCACGTTCGGGAGAGTCCTACGAGCAGTACTTC.

This clonotype was counted ten times or more. The chain employs TRBV7-9 and TRBJ2-2; the match to TRBD1 covers 8 bases. Germline CDR1 SEHNR, CDR2 FQNEAQ (reference sequence). Trimming took 4 bases from V and 2 from J; bases not matched to a gene: 6. CDR3 length: 16 residues. In nucleotides, the CDR3 is TGTGCCAGCAGCTCCACCGGGACAGGAAACACCGGGGAGCTGTTTTTT. Translated: CASSSTGTGNTGELFF.

This clonotype occurred many times. This sequence joins TRBV5-6 and TRBJ1-6; no definite D call. This CDR3 comprises 11 residues. Trimming removed 1 base at V and 8 bases at J, with 1 base between. Germline V gene sequence: CDR1 SGHDT, CDR2 YYEEEE. CDR3 in DNA: TGTGCCAGCAGCTTGTATTCACCCCTCCACTTT. This encodes CASSLYSPLHF. Complete variable domain (other parts from reference TRBV5-6 and TRBJ1-6): DAGVTQSPTHLIKTRGQQVTLRCSPKSGHDTVSWYQQALGQGPQFIFQYYEEEERQRGNFPDRFSGHQFPNYSSELNVNALLLGDSALYLCASSLYSPLHFGNGTRLTVT.

A note on this clonotype: A much larger clone lies one base from this, so it may be a read error. The chain has TRBV10-3 and TRBJ2-1, with 7 bases matching TRBD2. Losses at the gene ends were 8 bases for V and 9 bases for J; bases not matched to a gene: 10. The CDR3 consists of 13 residues. The V gene's germline CDR1 is ENHRY and CDR2 SYGVKD. The CDR3 protein is CAIAGAAGSEQFF. The CDR3, as DNA: TGTGCCATCGCGGGAGCCGCTGGCAGTGAGCAGTTCTTC.

This clonotype was found many times. The chain is built from TRBV12-5 and TRBJ2-5; no definite D call. Germline values: CDR1 LGHNT, CDR2 FRNRAP. V shed 2 bases and J shed 4 bases, with 2 bases lying between them. CDR3 size: 11 residues. The CDR3, as DNA: TGTGCTAGTGGTTTGTTAGAGACCCAGTACTTC. Amino acids: CASGLLETQYF.